This T cell receptor (beta chain) is from a study of identical twins. Findings of the study overall: Conclusions were based on cross-sectional statistical analysis, without following the same donors. It was possible that invariant MAIT and iNKT cells partly confounded the zero-insertion analyses. Surplus twin overlap in beta out-of-frame sequences was less pronounced.

All donors comprised healthy Caucasians. TCRdb re-analysed the 5' RACE reads in MiXCR, keeping a single row per CDR3 protein. Of roughly 710,000 distinct CDR3 sequences listed, over 5% were seen once; the top ten hold 1.5% to 2%. CDR3 length equals 14 residues. In germline, CDR1 is MGHDK, CDR2 SYGVNS. Trimming took 3 bases from V and 0 from J, leaving 6 bases between them. Regarding this clonotype: The antigen remains unidentified.

This chain connects TRBV25-1 to TRBJ2-4; no reliable D call. Sequencing was carried out using naive T cells sorted from blood. The sequence came from a man aged 18 to 30 in good health. The CDR3 loop reads CASSEHGAKNIQYF. The CDR3 bases are TGTGCCAGCAGTGAGCACGGAGCCAAAAACATTCAGTACTTC.